A single sample is the source of the 14 T cell receptor beta chains below, sequenced in a study of shared clonotypes between healthy human individuals (TCRdb year 2020). Libraries were prepared through the immunoSEQ multiplex PCR assay. What TCRdb holds here is the immuneACCESS table cut down to in-frame rearrangements. Part of the clones is not present; checked against another copy, under half of the missing clones reflect an unresolved V gene, and the others are unexplained. For this sample the table gives roughly 2,500,000 clones, of which over 85% were detected only once. The ten largest account for approximately 0.36% of the sample. The sample consisted of naive CD4+ T cells from PBMCs. The cell subset or site label corresponds to: CD45RA+ positively selected. These receptors originate from a man aged 18 to 30 in good health. Some clones in this sample may be carry-over from other donors' samples.

Notes on this clone: The same CDR3 also results from other DNA sequences found in this sample. The chain joins TRBV25-1 to TRBJ2-2; no definite D call. The CDR3 spans 12 residues. Germline V gives CDR1 MGHDK, CDR2 SYGVNS. V shed 2 bases and J shed 2 bases, with 0 bases lying between them. Here the CDR3 reads CASSENTGELFF. CDR3 bases: TGTGCCAGCAGTGAAAACACCGGGGAGCTGTTTTTT.

The J gene is TRBJ1-5, the V gene TRBV6-1; D is unresolved. Germline CDR1 is MNHNS and CDR2 is SASEGT. There are 17 residues in the CDR3. V lost 4 bases and J lost 2, with 18 bases in between. CDR3 nucleotide sequence: TGTGCCAGCAGTGCCCCTCCCGCATACACCGGCAATCAGCCCCAGCATTTT. It encodes CASSAPPAYTGNQPQHF.

The chain uses TRBV5-1 and TRBJ2-1; no firm D call. Trimming left V 2 bases short and J 7 bases short, with 13 bases between. The CDR3 loop spans 14 amino acids. The germline gives CDR1 SGHRS, CDR2 YFSETQ. CDR3 amino acids: CASSFPRYPNEQFF. CDR3 in DNA: TGCGCCAGCAGCTTCCCTAGGTATCCTAATGAGCAGTTCTTC.

V and J are TRBV7-2 and TRBJ2-3; 11 bases agree with TRBD2. The CDR3 loop spans 17 amino acids. Germline CDR1 reads SGHTA; CDR2 reads FQGNSA. V shed 5 bases, J shed 3 bases, and the junction held 10 bases outside the gene matches. CDR3 amino acids: CASSAGTSGGGTDTQYF. The DNA for the CDR3 is TGTGCCAGCAGCGCGGGGACTAGCGGAGGAGGAACAGATACGCAGTATTTT.

The J gene is TRBJ2-6, the V gene TRBV11-1; D is possibly TRBD2 (6 bases). Germline CDR1 reads SGHAT; CDR2 reads FQDESV (reference sequence). The CDR3 is 18 amino acids. Between the trimmed V and J ends, which lost 1 base and 4 bases, there was a span of 17 bases. The CDR3 region is CASSLGPRRGEGANVLTF. The DNA of the CDR3 is TGTGCCAGCAGCTTAGGCCCAAGGAGGGGAGAAGGGGCCAACGTCCTGACTTTC.

This clone was recorded a few times. J is TRBJ1-1 and V is TRBV30; maybe TRBD1 (5 bases). Germline assignment: CDR1 GTSNPN and CDR2 SVGIG (reference sequence). The CDR3 length is 13 residues. V was pared by 0 bases and J by 4 bases, with 9 bases between. This CDR3 is CAWSVEGITEAFF. In nucleotides, the CDR3 is TGTGCCTGGAGTGTAGAGGGGATCACTGAAGCTTTCTTT. Combining the CDR3 with reference TRBV30 and TRBJ1-1 gives the whole variable domain SQTIHQWPATLVQPVGSPLSLECTVEGTSNPNLYWYRQAAGRGLQLLFYSVGIGQISSEVPQNLSASRPQDRQFILSSKKLLLSDSGFYLCAWSVEGITEAFFGQGTRLTVV.

The chain carries TRBV6-6 and TRBJ1-1, with D hard to call. CDR1 and CDR2 (germline): MNHNY, SVGAGI (reference sequence). The CDR3 totals 12 residues. The germline V and J ends were trimmed by 0 bases and 3 bases, with 2 bases remaining between them. The CDR3 DNA sequence: TGTGCCAGCAGTTACTCAGACACTGAAGCTTTCTTT. It encodes CASSYSDTEAFF.

The rearrangement uses TRBV7-3 and TRBJ2-1, with 9 bases that match TRBD2. The J segment lost 3 bases and the V segment lost 5 bases, leaving 5 bases of the junction unmatched. The germline V gene has CDR1 SGHTA and CDR2 FQGTGA. This CDR3 spans 15 amino acids. As DNA, the CDR3 is TGTGCCAGCAGCCCCCAAGCGGGAGGCTACAATGAGCAGTTCTTC. Encoded protein: CASSPQAGGYNEQFF.

The chain is built from TRBV27 and TRBJ2-3; 7 positions agree with TRBD2. CDR1 MNHEY and CDR2 SMNVEV come from the germline V gene (reference sequence). The CDR3 consists of 12 residues. Trimming took 6 bases from V and 8 from J; bases not matched to a gene: 5. CDR3 in amino acids: CASRSTSTTQYF. DNA of the CDR3: TGTGCCAGCAGGTCGACTAGCACTACGCAGTATTTT.

V is TRBV29-1 and J is TRBJ2-1, with D possibly TRBD2 on 5 matching bases. V gave up 8 bases and J gave up 9 bases, with 14 bases separating them. CDR1 and CDR2 (germline): SQVTM, ANQGSEA. This CDR3 spans 11 amino acids. The CDR3 loop reads CSLHRGGEQFF. Written as DNA, the CDR3 is TGCAGCCTCCACAGAGGAGGTGAGCAGTTCTTC.

The chain has TRBV4-3 and TRBJ2-2, with 10 bases matching TRBD2. This CDR3 spans 22 amino acids. Trimming at V came to 0 bases and at J to 6 bases, leaving 22 bases not matched to a gene. Germline assignment: CDR1 LGHNA and CDR2 YSLEER. The DNA of the CDR3 is TGCGCCAGCAGCCAAGAACGGGCAAGAAGTCTAGCGGGAGTTGATTTCGCCGGGGAGCTGTTTTTT. Translated: CASSQERARSLAGVDFAGELFF.

The chain couples TRBV6-1 to TRBJ1-2; D gene ambiguous. Germline values: CDR1 MNHNS, CDR2 SASEGT. The CDR3 contains 16 residues. Trimming removed 0 bases at V and 4 bases at J, with 15 bases between. The CDR3 region has the DNA TGTGCCAGCAGTGAAGCGCTTCGACGCCAGGCCTATGGCTACACCTTC. Protein product: CASSEALRRQAYGYTF.

This chain joins TRBV5-1 and TRBJ2-7; maybe TRBD2 (6 bases). Germline CDR1 reads SGHRS; CDR2 reads YFSETQ. V gave up 1 base and J gave up 4 bases, with 12 bases separating them. This CDR3 has 14 residues. CDR3 sequence reads: CASSLSSGRYEQYF. For the CDR3, the DNA is TGCGCCAGCAGCTTGAGCTCAGGGAGGTACGAGCAGTACTTC. Combining the CDR3 with reference TRBV5-1 and TRBJ2-7 gives the whole variable domain KAGVTQTPRYLIKTRGQQVTLSCSPISGHRSVSWYQQTPGQGLQFLFEYFSETQRNKGNFPGRFSGRQFSNSRSEMNVSTLELGDSALYLCASSLSSGRYEQYFGPGTRLTVT.

The gene calls are TRBV4-1 and TRBJ2-1, with D possibly being TRBD1 or TRBD2 (5 bases each). V lost 2 bases and J 12 bases, leaving 14 bases between the germline ends. This CDR3 region has 13 residues. CDR1 MGHRA and CDR2 YSYEKL come from the germline V gene. The chain's CDR3 is CASSQPSGTWQFF. CDR3 DNA: TGCGCCAGCAGCCAACCCTCCGGGACCTGGCAGTTCTTC.